This TCR beta chain emerged from a study of cytomegalovirus exposure and HLA in healthy donors. Study findings and constraints: The investigators catalogued 164 TCR beta chains as cytomegalovirus-associated. Most TCR sequences showed up rarely, but some public TCRs showed up in many donors.

Generated by immunoSEQ multiplex PCR, the TCRdb table keeps only in-frame clones and is missing some. This sample has about 150,000 clones, with 87% found just once. CDR3 length: 15 amino acids. Germline values: CDR1 SGHTA, CDR2 FQGNSA. Trimming removed 1 base at V and 1 base at J, with 11 bases between. Separate from the roughly 670-subject first cohort, the roughly 120-subject validation cohort was the one that the donors belonged to. As to this clone: Its antigen remains unidentified.

This TCR was recovered from a man between 18 and 35 years old in good health and CMV-seropositive. The specimen sequenced was PBMCs. V is TRBV7-2 and J is TRBJ2-7; D gene uncertain. The CDR3 reads CASSLEGRLSYEQYF. The CDR3 DNA reads as TGTGCCAGCAGCTTAGAAGGCAGGCTTTCCTACGAGCAGTACTTC.